The 3 T cell receptor beta chains listed next were all sequenced from one sample in a study of T cells in Graves' hyperthyroidism and ophthalmopathy. What was amplified from RNA transcripts were TCR beta CDR3 regions. HTBI primers were used for first-round RT-PCR of the TCR CDR3. TCRdb called the multiplex PCR reads again in MiXCR, with one record for every CDR3 protein. The data contain 300,000 to 500,000 distinct CDR3 sequences, about an eighth of them singletons. Input material: blood. The receptors here all came from a man aged 50 to 60 with Graves' ophthalmopathy.

In its sample, this clonotype was seen a few times. The chain has TRBV10-2 and TRBJ2-2; no clear D gene. Germline CDR1 WSHSY, CDR2 SAAADI. The CDR3 has 13 amino acids. Trimming left V 7 bases short and J 6 bases short, with 12 bases between. The CDR3 DNA sequence: TGCGCCAGCATTCCCATGGGTGCCGGGGAGCTGTTTTTT. Translating it yields CASIPMGAGELFF.

This clonotype was detected only a few times. This rearrangement joins TRBV14 to TRBJ2-1; TRBD2 matches at 12 bases. Unmatched junction bases numbered 2, after V lost 2 bases and J lost 3 bases. The germline V gene encodes CDR1 SGHDN and CDR2 FVKESK. This CDR3 spans 16 amino acids. CDR3 DNA: TGTGCCAGCAGCCAATTGGGACTAGCGGGCTACAATGAGCAGTTCTTC. It yields the protein CASSQLGLAGYNEQFF.

This clonotype showed up many times. CDR3 protein: CSAREGTGYSYEQYF. Written as DNA, the CDR3 is TGCAGTGCTAGAGAAGGGACAGGGTACTCCTACGAGCAGTACTTC. This chain uses TRBV20-1 with TRBJ2-7; 9 bases map to TRBD1. Per the germline V gene, CDR1 is DFQATT and CDR2 is SNEGSKA (reference sequence). V lost 0 bases and J lost 0; bases outside the gene matches: 3. This CDR3 has 15 amino acids.